The following is a T cell receptor beta chain sequence with its context. This clone may be a read error of a much larger clone one base away. The entire patient cohort was treatment-naive prior to thyroid surgery. The sample originates from a study of metastatic and nonmetastatic thyroid tumors. Whole-study context: For malignant and benign thyroid patients, tumor or nodule tissue and blood were the sources whose repertoires were compared.

Using MiXCR, TCRdb reanalyzed the PCR reads. The sample gives 53,000 or so clones, roughly 20% of which show up once; 4% to 5% is in the top ten. V trimming: 7 bases; J trimming: 7 bases; junction bases outside the gene matches: 9. Germline CDR1 and CDR2: SGDLS and YYNGEE. The CDR3 has 14 amino acids. The sequence derives from a female donor with papillary thyroid cancer or a benign thyroid nodule (not recorded which). Some clones in this sample may be carry-over from other donors' samples. The sequenced sample consisted of blood. The chain has TRBV9 and TRBJ2-2; 8 bases agree with TRBD2. The CDR3 coding sequence is TGTGCCAGCGGGACTAGTCGTAACGACGGGGAGCTGTTTTTT. Translating it yields CASGTSRNDGELFF.